This T cell receptor beta chain came from a study of T cell repertoires in cytomegalovirus infection. Turning to the study itself: HLA-C-restricted CMV epitopes, recently identified, and well-studied HLA-B-restricted ones were used by the study. Public TCR beta signatures were indicative of both CMV infection and a matching HLA type. General study points: There were carriers of CMV plus the relevant HLA, and cumulative public TCR beta family frequency identified them. Clonotype analysis showed dominance of the ex vivo response by HLA-C-restricted CMV-specific TCR beta clonotypes.

This clonotype was detected many times. Its specificity is unknown. TCRdb fed the reads into MiXCR, producing one record per CDR3 protein. The data contain about 830,000 distinct CDR3 sequences, about 30% of them seen just once; the ten biggest clones take up around 12%. The CDR3 totals 16 residues. Looked up from germline, CDR1 is SGHVS and CDR2 is FQNEAQ. V was pared by 1 base and J by 0 bases, with 4 bases of the junction left unmatched. This TCR came from a human donor in good health (CMV status not recorded). Some clones in this sample may be carry-over from other donors' samples. The sequences come from cultured CD8+ T cells from PBMCs, collected from culture after CMV antigen stimulation. The gene calls are TRBV7-8 and TRBJ2-3; 7 nucleotides match TRBD2. CDR3 sequence reads: CASSLGLRGSTDTQYF. The DNA for the CDR3 is TGTGCCAGCAGCTTAGGCCTGCGGGGGAGCACAGATACGCAGTATTTT.